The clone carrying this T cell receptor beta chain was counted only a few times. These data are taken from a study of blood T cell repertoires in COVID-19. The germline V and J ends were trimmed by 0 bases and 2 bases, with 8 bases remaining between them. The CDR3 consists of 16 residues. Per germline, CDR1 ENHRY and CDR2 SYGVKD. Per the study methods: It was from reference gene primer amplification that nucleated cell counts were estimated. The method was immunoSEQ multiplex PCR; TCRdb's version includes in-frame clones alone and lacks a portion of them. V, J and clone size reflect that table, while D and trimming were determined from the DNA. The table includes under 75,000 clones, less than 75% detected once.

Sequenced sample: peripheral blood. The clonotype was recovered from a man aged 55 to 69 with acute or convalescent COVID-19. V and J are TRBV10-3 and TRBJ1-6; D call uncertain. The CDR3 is CAISESEPAYNSPLHF. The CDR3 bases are TGTGCCATCAGTGAGTCCGAGCCGGCCTATAATTCACCCCTCCACTTT.